Listed below are T cell receptor beta chains from one sample, sequenced in a study of blood T cell repertoires in COVID-19. Produced via immunoSEQ multiplex PCR; TCRdb's table is partial and in-frame only. The table has around 200,000 clones, roughly 80% seen once. Material: peripheral blood. Every receptor here comes from a woman older than 75 with active or convalescent COVID-19. Both conserved end residues are part of each CDR3. The order of the fields is V gene, J gene, CDR3 length, CDR3 protein.

v_gene: TRBV3-1/TRBV3-2
j_gene: TRBJ1-1
len: 14
CDR3aa: CASSLGQPNTEAFF

v_gene: TRBV19
j_gene: TRBJ1-1
len: 13
CDR3aa: CASSLPGNTEAFF

v_gene: TRBV29-1
j_gene: TRBJ1-1
len: 13
CDR3aa: CSVEKGRNTEAFF

v_gene: TRBV27
j_gene: TRBJ2-2
len: 19
CDR3aa: CASSPLRGDGRGNTGELFF

v_gene: TRBV2
j_gene: TRBJ2-3
len: 16
CDR3aa: CASSRTTSGGPDTQYF

v_gene: TRBV2
j_gene: TRBJ1-2
len: 14
CDR3aa: CASRGDSALGGYTF

v_gene: TRBV30
j_gene: TRBJ1-1
len: 18
CDR3aa: CAARQRATGDRREVRAFF

v_gene: TRBV7-2
j_gene: TRBJ2-5
len: 16
CDR3aa: CASSSRTSGSSGTQYF

v_gene: TRBV5-1
j_gene: TRBJ1-5
len: 16
CDR3aa: CASSLVPGQDNQPQHF

v_gene: TRBV5-1
j_gene: TRBJ1-3
len: 17
CDR3aa: CASSARTVPSGGNTIYF

v_gene: TRBV29-1
j_gene: TRBJ1-2
len: 15
CDR3aa: CSVGQQGFPNYGYTF

v_gene: TRBV12-5
j_gene: TRBJ2-7
len: 15
CDR3aa: CASGLKLTGGDEQYF